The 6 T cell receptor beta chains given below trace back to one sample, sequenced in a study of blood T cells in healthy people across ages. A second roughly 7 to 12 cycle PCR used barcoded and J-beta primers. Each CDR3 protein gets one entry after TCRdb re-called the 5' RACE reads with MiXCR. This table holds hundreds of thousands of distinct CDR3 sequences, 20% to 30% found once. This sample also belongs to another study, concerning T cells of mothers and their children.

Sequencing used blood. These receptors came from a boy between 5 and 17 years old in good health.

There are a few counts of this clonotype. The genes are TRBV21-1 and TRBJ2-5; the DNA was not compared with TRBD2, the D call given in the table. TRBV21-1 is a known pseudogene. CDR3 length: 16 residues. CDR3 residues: CASSKSEAGVVETQYF. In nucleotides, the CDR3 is TGTGCCAGCAGCAAATCAGAAGCGGGGGTGGTAGAGACCCAGTACTTC.

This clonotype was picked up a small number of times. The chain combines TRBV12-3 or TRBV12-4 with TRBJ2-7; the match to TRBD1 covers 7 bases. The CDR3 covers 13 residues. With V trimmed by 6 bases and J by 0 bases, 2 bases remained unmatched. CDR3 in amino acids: CASRTGASYEQYF. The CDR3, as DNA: TGTGCCAGCAGAACAGGGGCCTCCTACGAGCAGTACTTC.

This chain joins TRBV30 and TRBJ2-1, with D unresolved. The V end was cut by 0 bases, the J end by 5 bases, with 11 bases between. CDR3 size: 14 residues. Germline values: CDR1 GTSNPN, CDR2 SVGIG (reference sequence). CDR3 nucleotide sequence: TGTGCCTGGAGTGTTGGGCTAATCAACAATGAGCAGTTCTTC. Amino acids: CAWSVGLINNEQFF.

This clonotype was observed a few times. The CDR3: CSARSTPGEKLFF. DNA for the CDR3: TGCAGTGCTAGATCCACCCCGGGGGAAAAACTGTTTTTT. The chain recombines TRBV20-1 with TRBJ1-4; D is unclear. V was shortened by 2 bases and J by 8 bases, with 12 bases between the two germline ends. Germline V lookup: CDR1 DFQATT, CDR2 SNEGSKA (reference sequence). The CDR3 length is 13 residues.

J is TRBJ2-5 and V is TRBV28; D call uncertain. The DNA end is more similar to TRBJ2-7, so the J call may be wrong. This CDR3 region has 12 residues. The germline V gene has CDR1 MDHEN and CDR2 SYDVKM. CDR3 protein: CASSPIHYEQYF. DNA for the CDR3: TGTGCCAGCAGCCCGATCCACTACGAGCAGTACTTC.

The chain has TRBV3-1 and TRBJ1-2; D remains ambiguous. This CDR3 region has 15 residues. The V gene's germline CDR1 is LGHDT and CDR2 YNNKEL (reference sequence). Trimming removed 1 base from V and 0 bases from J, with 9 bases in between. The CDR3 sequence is CASSQVRLANYGYTF. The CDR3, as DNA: TGTGCCAGCAGCCAAGTGAGATTAGCTAACTATGGCTACACCTTC. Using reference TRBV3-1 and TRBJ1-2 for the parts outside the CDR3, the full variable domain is DTAVSQTPKYLVTQMGNDKSIKCEQNLGHDTMYWYKQDSKKFLKIMFSYNNKELIINETVPNRFSPKSPDKAHLNLHINSLELGDSAVYFCASSQVRLANYGYTFGSGTRLTVV.